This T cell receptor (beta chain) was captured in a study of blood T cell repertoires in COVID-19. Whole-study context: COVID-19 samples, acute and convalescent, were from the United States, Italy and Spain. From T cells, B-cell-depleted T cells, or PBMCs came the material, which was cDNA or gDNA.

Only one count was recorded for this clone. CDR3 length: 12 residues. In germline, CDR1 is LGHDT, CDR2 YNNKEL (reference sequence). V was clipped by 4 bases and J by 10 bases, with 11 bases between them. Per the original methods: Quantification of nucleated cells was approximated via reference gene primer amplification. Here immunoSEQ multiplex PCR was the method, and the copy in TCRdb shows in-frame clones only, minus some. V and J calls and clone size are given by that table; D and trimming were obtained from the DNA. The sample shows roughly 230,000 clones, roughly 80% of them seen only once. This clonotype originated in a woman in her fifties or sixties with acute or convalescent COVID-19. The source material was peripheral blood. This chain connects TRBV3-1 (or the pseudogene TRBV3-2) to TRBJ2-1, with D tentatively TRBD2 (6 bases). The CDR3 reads CASSRGDAEQFF. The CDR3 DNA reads TGTGCCAGCAGCCGGGGGGACGCAGAGCAGTTCTTC.